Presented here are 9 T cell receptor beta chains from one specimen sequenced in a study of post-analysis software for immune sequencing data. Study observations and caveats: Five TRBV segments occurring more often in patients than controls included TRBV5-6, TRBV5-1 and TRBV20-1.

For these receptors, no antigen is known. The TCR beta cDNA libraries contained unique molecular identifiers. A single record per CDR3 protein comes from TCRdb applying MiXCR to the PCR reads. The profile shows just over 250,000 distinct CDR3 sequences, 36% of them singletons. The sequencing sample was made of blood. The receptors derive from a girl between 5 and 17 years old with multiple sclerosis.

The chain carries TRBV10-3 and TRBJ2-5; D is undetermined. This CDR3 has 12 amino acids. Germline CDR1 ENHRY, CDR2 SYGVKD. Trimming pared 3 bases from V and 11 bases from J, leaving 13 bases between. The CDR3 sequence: CAISDGRVGQYF. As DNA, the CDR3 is TGTGCCATCAGTGATGGTCGAGTAGGGCAGTACTTC.

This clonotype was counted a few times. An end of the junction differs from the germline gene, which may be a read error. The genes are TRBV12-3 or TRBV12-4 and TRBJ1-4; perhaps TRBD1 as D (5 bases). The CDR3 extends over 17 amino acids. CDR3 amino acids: CASSLGPPKATNKKLFF. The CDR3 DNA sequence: TGTGCCAGCAGTTTGGGGCCCCCAAAGGCAACTAATAAAAAACTGTTTTTT.

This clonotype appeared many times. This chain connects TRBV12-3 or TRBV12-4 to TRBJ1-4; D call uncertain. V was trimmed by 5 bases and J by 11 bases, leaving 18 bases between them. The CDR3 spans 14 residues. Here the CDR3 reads CASSRPAGDFKLFF. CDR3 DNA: TGTGCCAGCAGTAGACCGGCCGGGGATTTCAAACTGTTTTTT.

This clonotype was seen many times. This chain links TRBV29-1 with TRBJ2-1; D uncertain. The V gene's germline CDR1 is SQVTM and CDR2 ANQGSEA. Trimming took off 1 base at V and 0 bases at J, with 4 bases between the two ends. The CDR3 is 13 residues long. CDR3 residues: CSVEGGSYNEQFF. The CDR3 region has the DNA TGCAGCGTTGAAGGGGGCTCCTACAATGAGCAGTTCTTC.

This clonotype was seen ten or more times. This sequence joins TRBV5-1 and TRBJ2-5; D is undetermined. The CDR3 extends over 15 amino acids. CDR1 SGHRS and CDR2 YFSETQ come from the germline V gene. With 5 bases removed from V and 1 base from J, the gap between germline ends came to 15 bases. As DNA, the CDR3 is TGCGCCAGCAGTCTTGGATCTACTTCCCAAGAGACCCAGTACTTC. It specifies CASSLGSTSQETQYF.

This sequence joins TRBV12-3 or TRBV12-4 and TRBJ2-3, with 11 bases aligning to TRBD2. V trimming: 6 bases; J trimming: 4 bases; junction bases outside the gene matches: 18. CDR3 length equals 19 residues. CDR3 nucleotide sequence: TGTGCCAGCAGCGATTCGACCCCTATTAGCGGGAGGGCCCCAGATACGCAGTATTTT. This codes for CASSDSTPISGRAPDTQYF.

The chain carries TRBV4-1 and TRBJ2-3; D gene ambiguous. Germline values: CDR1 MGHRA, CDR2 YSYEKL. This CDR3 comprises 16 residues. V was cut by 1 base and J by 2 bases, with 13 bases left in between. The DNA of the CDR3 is TGCGCCAGCAGCCAAGGTGCGAGGCCCACCACAGATACGCAGTATTTT. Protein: CASSQGARPTTDTQYF.

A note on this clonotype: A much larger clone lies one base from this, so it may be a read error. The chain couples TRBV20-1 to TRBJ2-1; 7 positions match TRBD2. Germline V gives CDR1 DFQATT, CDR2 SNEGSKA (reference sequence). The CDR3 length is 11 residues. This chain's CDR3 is CRAGRATEQFF. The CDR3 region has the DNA TGCAGGGCGGGGAGGGCCACCGAGCAGTTCTTC.

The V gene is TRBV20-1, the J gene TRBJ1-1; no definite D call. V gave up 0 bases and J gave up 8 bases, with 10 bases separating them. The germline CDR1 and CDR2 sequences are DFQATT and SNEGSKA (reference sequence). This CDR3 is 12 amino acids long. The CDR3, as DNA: TGCAGTGCTAGAGATGGAACGGGCGAAGCTTTCTTT. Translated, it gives CSARDGTGEAFF.